This T cell receptor beta chain emerged from a study of long-term antiretroviral therapy in people with HIV. Study as a whole: In the earliest collections, sampling predates the 2015 immediate-ART recommendation by about a decade.

The authors ran the immunoSEQ assay, v3.0, at survey level. Per sample, sequencing targeted about 40,000-50,000 T-cell genomes. This table comes from immunoSEQ multiplex PCR, and its TCRdb copy is limited to in-frame clones, with some not included. The table records approximately 19,000 clones, about 91% of them present only once. The CDR3 is 12 amino acids. This clone showed up just once. The sample consisted of unsorted PBMCs, taken 2.1 years after starting antiretroviral therapy. This clonotype was obtained from a man between 18 and 35 years old with HIV. The rearrangement links TRBV23-1 to TRBJ1-1; D might be TRBD1 (5 bases). TRBV23-1 is treated as an ORF (open reading frame) with a function not yet certain. The CDR3 DNA reads TGCGCTCCTTCCCTGAGGGGCGCTGAAGCTTTCTTT. It encodes CAPSLRGAEAFF.